The source of this TCR beta chain is a study of T cell responses to AZD1222 COVID-19 vaccine. Study overall: Recipients boosted at about 4 weeks or about 12 weeks are pooled.

Overall study findings and caveats: A reported finding is that nearly half of spike-specific TCRs target unmutated variant regions. The study identified only 6 or 7 AZD1222 recipients as seropositive at baseline.

The data were produced by immunoSEQ multiplex PCR, yet TCRdb's version contains in-frame clones alone and is incomplete. The table has about 99,000 clones, roughly nine tenths seen once. About this clone itself: Its antigen is unknown.

Germline trimming cut 5 bases from V and 7 bases from J; bases unmatched to any gene: 13. The CDR3 is 18 amino acids. Looked up from germline, CDR1 is SGHTA and CDR2 is FQGTGA. The source material was peripheral blood, sampled on day 0 of AZD1222 vaccination. The sequence was collected from an adult in good health. The chain links TRBV7-3 to TRBJ2-2, with 13 bases lining up with TRBD2. The CDR3 is CASSPMRLAGGRGGELFF. CDR3 sequence (DNA): TGTGCCAGCAGCCCCATGAGACTAGCGGGAGGCCGCGGCGGGGAGCTGTTTTTT.